This entry lists 19 T cell receptor beta chains sequenced from one sample in a study of regulatory T cells in long-lasting Graves disease. Time point: newly diagnosed GD, antithyroid drugs for less than 3 months. Preparation of the TCR library used RNA extracted from PBMCs. Arm-PCR with iRepertoire HTBI primers amplified the CDR3 regions for these TCR beta libraries. TCRdb ran MiXCR on the multiplex PCR reads and lists one entry per CDR3 protein. The sample consists of over 450,000 distinct CDR3 sequences, 9.5% to 15% of them appearing once. These same data were also listed under a study on T cells in Graves' hyperthyroidism and ophthalmopathy.

The starting material was peripheral blood mononuclear cells (PBMCs), obtained at new diagnosis, from a patient treated with antithyroid drugs. The origin of the receptors is a woman aged 30 to 39 with Graves disease.

This clonotype was recorded at least ten times. The chain combines TRBV15 with TRBJ2-3; 12 bases are shared with TRBD2. Germline V CDR1 and CDR2: LNHNV, YYDKDF (reference sequence). The trim removed 11 bases at V and 6 bases at J, leaving 12 bases unmatched. The CDR3 spans 15 residues. This CDR3 is CAVSRTSGKGDTQYF. The CDR3 region has the DNA TGTGCCGTTTCTCGGACTAGCGGGAAAGGGGATACGCAGTATTTT. The full variable domain, completed using reference TRBV15 and TRBJ2-3, is DAMVIQNPRYQVTQFGKPVTLSCSQTLNHNVMYWYQQKSSQAPKLLFHYYDKDFNNEADTPDNFQSRRPNTSFCFLDIRSPGLGDTAMYLCAVSRTSGKGDTQYFGPGTRLTVL.

The table lists this clonotype with a few counts. The genes are TRBV6-1 and TRBJ1-1; D may be TRBD1 (5 bases). The CDR3 contains 17 residues. V lost 7 bases and J 5 bases, leaving 26 bases between the germline ends. Germline V gene data show CDR1 as MNHNS and CDR2 as SASEGT. This CDR3 is CASTQGTPFRPGTEAFF. CDR3 coding DNA: TGTGCCAGCACCCAGGGAACTCCTTTTCGACCAGGGACTGAAGCTTTCTTT.

This clonotype was counted ten times or more. The V and J genes are TRBV2 and TRBJ2-7, with 8 bases aligning to TRBD2. Trimming removed 8 bases from V and 0 bases from J; junction bases left unmatched: 15. The CDR3 is 17 amino acids. Looked up from germline, CDR1 is SNHLY and CDR2 is FYNNEI. The CDR3 spells CASREGLVGLSSYEQYF. CDR3 DNA: TGTGCCAGCCGGGAGGGGCTCGTGGGCCTAAGCTCCTACGAGCAGTACTTC.

This clonotype has a handful of counts. The chain links TRBV20-1 to TRBJ2-3, with D maybe TRBD2 (5 bases). CDR3 length: 14 amino acids. The germline V gene encodes CDR1 DFQATT and CDR2 SNEGSKA (reference sequence). Trimming took off 0 bases at V and 11 bases at J, with 18 bases between the two ends. The CDR3 is CSARDSVRTPLQYF. The CDR3 nucleotides read TGCAGTGCTAGAGACTCCGTGAGGACTCCCTTGCAGTATTTT.

This clonotype was counted between two and nine times. V and J are TRBV7-3 and TRBJ2-1; D ambiguous. There are 13 residues in the CDR3. With 5 bases removed from V and 4 bases from J, the gap between germline ends came to 9 bases. Germline CDR1 SGHTA, CDR2 FQGTGA. The CDR3 DNA is TGTGCCAGCAGCCAATCTAAATACAATGAGCAGTTCTTC. Translation gives CASSQSKYNEQFF.

This clonotype appeared many times. The chain joins TRBV20-1 to TRBJ2-7, with 11 bases matching TRBD1. CDR1 is DFQATT and CDR2 is SNEGSKA in the germline V gene (reference sequence). The V and J ends lost 4 bases and 9 bases, in that order; junction bases with no gene match: 14. The CDR3 totals 15 residues. CDR3 bases: TGCAGTGCTAAGGAACGGGACAGGGGGTTTGACGGGCAGTACTTC. As protein: CSAKERDRGFDGQYF.

This clonotype has a count of ten or more. In DNA, the CDR3 is TGTGCCAGCAGCCGACAGGGGGCTTCACCCCTCCACTTT. The encoded protein is CASSRQGASPLHF. V is TRBV2 and J is TRBJ1-6; 10 bases are a match to TRBD1. CDR1 and CDR2 from the germline V gene are SNHLY and FYNNEI. The CDR3 has 13 amino acids. With V trimmed by 6 bases and J by 9 bases, 2 bases remained unmatched.

In this sample, this clonotype turned up many times. CDR3 nucleotide sequence: TGTGCCTCAGGGGTCACGGAAAAACTGTTTTTT. Amino acids: CASGVTEKLFF. This chain connects TRBV30 to TRBJ1-4; D possibly corresponds to TRBD1 (6 bases). V lost 7 bases and J 8 bases, leaving 11 bases between the germline ends. This CDR3 contains 11 residues. Germline V gene sequence: CDR1 GTSNPN, CDR2 SVGIG (reference sequence). Complete variable domain (other parts from reference TRBV30 and TRBJ1-4): SQTIHQWPATLVQPVGSPLSLECTVEGTSNPNLYWYRQAAGRGLQLLFYSVGIGQISSEVPQNLSASRPQDRQFILSSKKLLLSDSGFYLCASGVTEKLFFGSGTQLSVL.

This clonotype was counted ten times or more. The chain carries TRBV6-1 and TRBJ1-1; 7 nucleotides agree with TRBD1. Germline V gene sequence: CDR1 MNHNS, CDR2 SASEGT. This CDR3 comprises 16 residues. The V and J ends lost 7 bases and 1 base, in that order; junction bases with no gene match: 12. The chain's CDR3 is CASNRRTGTANTEAFF. CDR3 sequence (DNA): TGTGCCAGCAATCGACGAACCGGGACAGCGAACACTGAAGCTTTCTTT.

This clonotype occurred many times. The chain carries TRBV20-1 and TRBJ2-5; 9 nucleotides line up with TRBD2. The germline V gene has CDR1 DFQATT and CDR2 SNEGSKA (reference sequence). The CDR3 extends over 15 amino acids. The junction had 6 bases not matched to a gene; V was cut back by 0 bases and J by 4 bases. CDR3 bases: TGCAGTGCTAGAGATGTGGGACTAGCCACAGAGACCCAGTACTTC. This encodes CSARDVGLATETQYF.

This clonotype has ten or more counts. The junction departs from germline at one end; a sequencing error may be responsible. This rearrangement joins TRBV3-1 to TRBJ2-7; possible D gene TRBD2, 5 bases. The CDR3 length is 15 residues. The V gene's germline CDR1 is LGHDT and CDR2 YNNKEL (reference sequence). Here the CDR3 DNA reads TGTGCCAGCAGCCAAGAACTAGGAGACTCCGACGAGCAGTACTTC. Translating it yields CASSQELGDSDEQYF.

This clonotype was seen at least ten times. The chain combines TRBV24-1 with TRBJ2-7, with D possibly TRBD2 on 5 matching bases. CDR3 length equals 13 residues. Trimming stripped 4 bases from V and 0 bases from J, with 6 bases between. Germline V lookup: CDR1 KGHDR, CDR2 SFDVKD. CDR3 nucleotides: TGTGCCACCAGTGAGGGGAGCTCCTACGAGCAGTACTTC. The encoded protein is CATSEGSSYEQYF.

The chain joins TRBV19 to TRBJ1-2; 7 bases match TRBD1. The junction had 4 bases not matched to a gene; V was cut back by 3 bases and J by 0 bases. Per germline, CDR1 LNHDA and CDR2 SQIVND (reference sequence). The CDR3 spans 15 residues. DNA of the CDR3: TGTGCCAGTAGTATCAAGGGGGCAACTAACTATGGCTACACCTTC. It specifies CASSIKGATNYGYTF.

This clonotype was picked up many times. This chain joins TRBV29-1 and TRBJ2-2, with 10 bases matching TRBD2. Losses at the gene ends were 7 bases for V and 2 bases for J; bases not matched to a gene: 1. CDR1 SQVTM and CDR2 ANQGSEA come from the germline V gene. This CDR3 is 13 amino acids long. In DNA, the CDR3 is TGCAGCGGACTAGCGGGCAACACCGGGGAGCTGTTTTTT. It specifies CSGLAGNTGELFF.

This chain joins TRBV10-3 and TRBJ1-5; D may be TRBD1 (5 bases). This CDR3 comprises 15 residues. Germline CDR1 and CDR2: ENHRY and SYGVKD. V was cut by 2 bases and J by 3 bases, with 11 bases left in between. The CDR3 region is CAISELGPINQPQHF. CDR3 nucleotides: TGTGCCATCAGTGAGCTGGGACCGATCAATCAGCCCCAGCATTTT.

Ten or more counts support this clonotype. This chain uses TRBV4-1 with TRBJ2-7; TRBD2 aligns across 9 bases. CDR1 and CDR2 (germline): MGHRA, YSYEKL. The CDR3 sequence is 16 residues long. V lost 1 base and J lost 4; bases outside the gene matches: 8. For the CDR3, the DNA is TGCGCCAGCAGCCAAGGGGATAGCGGGAGAAGGTACGAGCAGTACTTC. This gives the protein CASSQGDSGRRYEQYF.

This clonotype appeared many times. This sequence joins TRBV5-6 and TRBJ2-3; 9 positions agree with TRBD1. Germline V lookup: CDR1 SGHDT, CDR2 YYEEEE. The CDR3 has 15 residues. The trim removed 1 base at V and 4 bases at J, leaving 4 bases unmatched. CDR3 protein: CASSLTGGASDTQYF. CDR3 coding DNA: TGTGCCAGCAGCTTGACAGGGGGCGCATCAGATACGCAGTATTTT.

Notes on this clonotype: This could be a read error, since a much larger clone is one nucleotide away. The V call is TRBV12-3 or TRBV12-4, the J call TRBJ1-5; D perhaps matches TRBD1 (5 bases). The CDR3 sequence is 15 residues long. Trimming took off 2 bases at V and 7 bases at J, with 15 bases between the two ends. The CDR3 nucleotides read TGTGCCAGCAGTTTATGCTCGGGGGTAGGACAGCCCCAGCATTTT. Amino acids: CASSLCSGVGQPQHF.

CDR3 region: CASIRSGRNLSNQPQHF. CDR3 nucleotides: TGTGCCAGTATACGCTCGGGTAGGAATTTAAGCAATCAGCCCCAGCATTTT. This sequence joins TRBV19 and TRBJ1-5; D unresolved. The length of the CDR3 is 17 residues. The germline V and J ends were trimmed by 7 bases and 1 base, with 20 bases remaining between them. In germline, CDR1 is LNHDA, CDR2 SQIVND (reference sequence).